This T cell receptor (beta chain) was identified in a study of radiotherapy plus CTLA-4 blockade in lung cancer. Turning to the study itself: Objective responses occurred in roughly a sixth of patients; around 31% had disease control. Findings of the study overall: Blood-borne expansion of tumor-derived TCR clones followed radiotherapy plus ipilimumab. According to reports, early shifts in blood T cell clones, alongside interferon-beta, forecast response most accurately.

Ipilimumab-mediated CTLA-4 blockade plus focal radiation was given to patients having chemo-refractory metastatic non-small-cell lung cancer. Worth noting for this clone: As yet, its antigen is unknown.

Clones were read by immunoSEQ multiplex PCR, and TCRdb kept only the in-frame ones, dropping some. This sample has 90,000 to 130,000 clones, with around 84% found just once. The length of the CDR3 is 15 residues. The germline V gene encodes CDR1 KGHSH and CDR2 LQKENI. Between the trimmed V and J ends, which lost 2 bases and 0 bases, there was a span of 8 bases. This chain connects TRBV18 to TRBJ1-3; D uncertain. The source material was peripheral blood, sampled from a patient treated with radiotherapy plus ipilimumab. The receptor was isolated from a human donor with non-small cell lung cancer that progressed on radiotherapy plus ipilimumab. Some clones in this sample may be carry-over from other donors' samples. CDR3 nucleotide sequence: TGTGCCAGCTCACCAATGCTGAACTCTGGAAACACCATATATTTT. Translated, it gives CASSPMLNSGNTIYF.